This T cell receptor (beta chain) was retrieved from a study of blood T cell repertoires in COVID-19. The overall study: Sites in the United States, Italy and Spain provided acute and convalescent COVID-19 samples. From T cells, B-cell-depleted T cells, or PBMCs came the material, which was cDNA or gDNA.

Patients in Seattle were enrolled during active infection, then followed longitudinally. This clone has only a few counts. In the authors' methods: Nucleated cell counts were estimated from reference gene primer amplification. Measured with immunoSEQ multiplex PCR; TCRdb has only the in-frame clones, and not every one. The D gene and trimming were derived from the DNA, and the V and J assignments and clone size from that table. The sample has about 210,000 clones; around four fifths are singletons. The germline gives CDR1 SEHNR, CDR2 FQNEAQ (reference sequence). CDR3 length equals 14 residues. V shed 6 bases, J shed 1 base, and the junction held 5 bases outside the gene matches.

The V and J genes are TRBV7-9 and TRBJ1-1, with 7 positions matching TRBD1. The TCR was taken from a woman aged 80 or over with COVID-19, enrolled during active disease. Sequencing input: peripheral blood. This chain's CDR3 is CASSTGQWNTEAFF. In DNA form, the CDR3 reads TGTGCCAGCAGTACGGGACAGTGGAACACTGAAGCTTTCTTT.